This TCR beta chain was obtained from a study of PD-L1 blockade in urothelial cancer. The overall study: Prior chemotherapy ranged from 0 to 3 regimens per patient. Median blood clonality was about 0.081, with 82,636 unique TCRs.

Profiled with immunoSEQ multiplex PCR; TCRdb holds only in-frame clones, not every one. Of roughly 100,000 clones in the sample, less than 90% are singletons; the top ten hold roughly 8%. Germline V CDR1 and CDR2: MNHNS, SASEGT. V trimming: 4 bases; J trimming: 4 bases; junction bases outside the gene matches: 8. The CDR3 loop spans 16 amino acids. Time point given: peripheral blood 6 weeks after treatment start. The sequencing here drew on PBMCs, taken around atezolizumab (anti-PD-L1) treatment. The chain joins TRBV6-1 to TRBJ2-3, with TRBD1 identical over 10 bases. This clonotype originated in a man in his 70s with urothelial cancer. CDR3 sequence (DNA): TGTGCCAGCAGTGGCCCCGGGACAGGGGAAGCAGATACGCAGTATTTT. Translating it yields CASSGPGTGEADTQYF.